The subject of this entry is one TCR beta chain. What it recognizes is unknown. Germline V gene lookup returns CDR1 SGHRS and CDR2 YFSETQ. Unmatched junction bases numbered 13, after V lost 0 bases and J lost 4 bases. This CDR3 is built from 19 residues. The data belong to a study of cytomegalovirus exposure and HLA in healthy donors. Whole-study results and caveats: The HLA-A and HLA-B alleles of most subjects were reportedly predicted accurately from TCR beta sequences. Generally TCR sequences proved uncommon, though certain public TCRs appeared in numerous donors. Presence/absence analyses supposed approximately even sequencing depth among donors.

The PCR employed 60 Vbeta primers together with 13 Jbeta primers. The table came from immunoSEQ multiplex PCR; TCRdb's copy has only in-frame clones and leaves some out. The listing records approximately 120,000 clones. V usage is TRBV5-1 and J usage is TRBJ1-1, with TRBD1 identical over 12 bases. The receptor's source is a man aged 30-40 years in good health and CMV-seronegative. Material: PBMCs. This CDR3 reads CASSLAGVGTGGGGTEAFF. The CDR3 bases are TGCGCCAGCAGCTTGGCCGGAGTCGGGACAGGGGGCGGAGGCACTGAAGCTTTCTTT.